This note documents a single T cell receptor beta chain sequence. In the original analysis: Reference gene primers were amplified, and this amplification served to estimate nucleated cell counts. Assay: immunoSEQ multiplex PCR; the TCRdb copy retains only in-frame clones and omits some. For V, J and clone size, that table is used; D and trimming come from the DNA. The sample holds 200,000 to 250,000 clones, around 86% seen once. V shed 6 bases, J shed 7 bases, and the junction held 5 bases outside the gene matches. This CDR3 region has 15 residues. CDR1 is SNHLY and CDR2 is FYNNEI in the germline V gene. The sample originates from a study of blood T cell repertoires in COVID-19. In the study overall: COVID-19 samples from acute and convalescent phases originated in the United States, Italy and Spain. The analysed material was cDNA or gDNA that came from T cells, B-cell-depleted T cells, or PBMCs.

The clonotype originates from a man aged 50 to 60 with acute or convalescent COVID-19. The chain joins TRBV2 to TRBJ1-6; 11 bases fit TRBD1. The sequenced sample consisted of peripheral blood. The CDR3 nucleotides are TGTGCCAGCAGCTCATGGGACAGGGGGAATTCACCCCTCCACTTT. Translating it yields CASSSWDRGNSPLHF.